Below are 5 T cell receptor beta chains sequenced from a single sample in a study of blood T cell repertoires in COVID-19. Sequencing was performed with immunoSEQ multiplex PCR; in TCRdb, only in-frame clones are kept and a portion is missing. The sample shows a few hundred thousand clones, around nine tenths of them seen only once. Sequencing was carried out using peripheral blood. The receptors here all came from a woman younger than 30 who had recovered from COVID-19.

J is TRBJ1-1 and V is TRBV9; perhaps TRBD1 as D (5 bases). CDR1 and CDR2 from the germline V gene are SGDLS and YYNGEE. The CDR3 runs to 15 residues. Trimming removed 0 bases at V and 1 base at J, with 10 bases between. CDR3 nucleotides: TGTGCCAGCAGCGTAGTGGCAGGGCGGAACACTGAAGCTTTCTTT. Protein product: CASSVVAGRNTEAFF. Variable domain in full (rest from reference TRBV9 and TRBJ1-1): DSGVTQTPKHLITATGQRVTLRCSPRSGDLSVYWYQQSLDQGLQFLIQYYNGEERAKGNILERFSAQQFPDLHSELNLSSLELGDSALYFCASSVVAGRNTEAFFGQGTRLTVV.

V usage is TRBV21-1 and J usage is TRBJ2-3; TRBD2 is the table's D call, not checked against the DNA. TRBV21-1 is labeled a pseudogene. The CDR3 spans 19 residues. CDR3 sequence (DNA): TGTGCCAGCAGCCCTCCGGGACTAGCGGGAGTAAGGGGCACAGATACGCAGTATTTT. Translation: CASSPPGLAGVRGTDTQYF.

The V gene is TRBV3-1 (or the pseudogene TRBV3-2), the J gene TRBJ2-7; 10 nucleotides agree with TRBD1. CDR1 LGHDT and CDR2 YNNKEL come from the germline V gene (reference sequence). This CDR3 region has 14 residues. With V trimmed by 6 bases and J by 4 bases, 6 bases remained unmatched. The CDR3 region is CASSTGTGVYEQYF. The CDR3, as DNA: TGTGCCAGCAGTACCGGGACAGGGGTGTACGAGCAGTACTTC.

This chain links TRBV12-5 with TRBJ1-1, with 7 nucleotides matching TRBD1. V lost 5 bases and J lost 6; bases outside the gene matches: 9. Per the germline V gene, CDR1 is LGHNT and CDR2 is FRNRAP. This CDR3 has 14 residues. CDR3 in DNA: TGTGCTAGTGGTCCCTCGACAGGGATCGCTGAAGCTTTCTTT. It translates to CASGPSTGIAEAFF.

The V call is TRBV15, the J call TRBJ2-1, with TRBD2 matching 9 bases. Germline assignment: CDR1 LNHNV and CDR2 YYDKDF (reference sequence). The length of the CDR3 is 15 residues. V was clipped by 0 bases and J by 6 bases; unmatched bases: 3. In DNA, the CDR3 is TGTGCCACCAGCAGAGACATTAGCGGGAGCAATGAGCAGTTCTTC. Residues: CATSRDISGSNEQFF.